This T cell receptor beta chain was sequenced in a study of blood T cell repertoires in COVID-19. Here immunoSEQ multiplex PCR was the method, and the copy in TCRdb shows in-frame clones only, minus some. The sample lists approximately 350,000 clones, around 90% occurring once. There are 14 residues in the CDR3. The germline V and J ends were trimmed by 7 bases and 7 bases, with 20 bases remaining between them. Germline CDR1 is SQVTM and CDR2 is ANQGSEA. This TCR was recovered from a woman aged 25 to 45 with COVID-19, enrolled during active disease. The genes are TRBV29-1 and TRBJ2-1; possibly TRBD2 for D (5 bases). Sequencing used peripheral blood. The CDR3 DNA reads TGCAGCGCTGCTCGAGCATGGAGGAGGAATGAGCAGTTCTTC. Translating it yields CSAARAWRRNEQFF.